The entry below gives a single T cell receptor (beta chain) sequence along with its context. Naive CD8 isolation took CD45RO-negative cells positively selected for CCR7 and excluded terminally differentiated effector memory CD45RA+ cells. These data are taken from a study of shared clonotypes between healthy human individuals. TCRdb keeps only in-frame clones here, not all; method: immunoSEQ multiplex PCR. The table lists around 2,000,000 clones, about 95% of them singletons. Germline loops: CDR1 SGHTA, CDR2 FQGNSA. This CDR3 comprises 15 residues. V gave up 5 bases and J gave up 2 bases; unmatched junction bases: 5.

The chain carries TRBV7-2 and TRBJ2-7, with 11 nucleotides matching TRBD2. The sequencing sample was made of naive CD8+ T cells sorted from blood. The receptor was derived from a man aged 18 to 30 in good health. DNA of the CDR3: TGTGCCAGCAGCGACCCGGGACTAGCGGCCTACGAGCAGTACTTC. Translation: CASSDPGLAAYEQYF.